This is a list of T cell receptor beta chains from one sample in a study of cytomegalovirus exposure and HLA in healthy donors. Clones were sequenced by immunoSEQ multiplex PCR, and TCRdb holds only the in-frame ones, with some missing. This table holds 150,000 to 190,000 clones, roughly four fifths found once. Sequences were obtained from PBMCs. All receptors derive from a young man in good health and CMV-seronegative. CDR3s include the opening cysteine and the closing phenylalanine or tryptophan. Each record gives: J gene, D gene, CDR3 length, clone size, V gene, CDR3 protein, CDR3 DNA. A D gene is named only where the DNA matches it firmly. The size entry is marked missing in some rows and otherwise reads once, few, many or a size class.

j_gene: TRBJ2-5
d_gene: -
len: 13
abundance: -
v_gene: TRBV14
CDR3aa: CASSQGHKKTQYF
CDR3nt: TGTGCCAGCAGCCAAGGTCACAAGAAGACCCAGTACTTC

j_gene: TRBJ2-3
d_gene: -
len: 13
abundance: -
v_gene: TRBV7-9
CDR3aa: CSSSLVSADTQYF
CDR3nt: TGTTCCAGCAGCTTAGTTTCCGCAGATACGCAGTATTTT

j_gene: TRBJ2-1
d_gene: TRBD1
len: 15
abundance: -
v_gene: TRBV5-1
CDR3aa: CASSFRDRVRNEQFF
CDR3nt: TGCGCCAGCAGCTTCCGGGACAGGGTTCGGAATGAGCAGTTCTTC

j_gene: TRBJ2-3
d_gene: TRBD2
len: 16
abundance: -
v_gene: TRBV6-5
CDR3aa: CASSYSAGDRTDTQYF
CDR3nt: TGTGCCAGCAGTTACTCGGCGGGAGATCGGACAGATACGCAGTATTTT

j_gene: TRBJ2-1
d_gene: -
len: 14
abundance: -
v_gene: TRBV5-4
CDR3aa: CASSLELGRVEQFF
CDR3nt: TGTGCCAGCAGCTTGGAGCTAGGCCGGGTTGAGCAGTTCTTC

j_gene: TRBJ2-1
d_gene: -
len: 16
abundance: -
v_gene: TRBV28
CDR3aa: CASSPPPSGSDNEQFF
CDR3nt: TGTGCCAGCAGCCCTCCGCCTTCAGGTTCAGACAATGAGCAGTTCTTC

j_gene: TRBJ1-5
d_gene: TRBD1
len: 13
abundance: -
v_gene: TRBV27
CDR3aa: CASSLQGLSPQHF
CDR3nt: TGTGCCAGCAGTCTACAGGGGTTATCGCCCCAGCATTTT

j_gene: TRBJ2-1
d_gene: -
len: 18
abundance: -
v_gene: TRBV21-1
CDR3aa: CASSKAVRAGGPKDEQFF
CDR3nt: TGTGCCAGCAGCAAAGCAGTAAGAGCGGGAGGGCCTAAGGATGAGCAGTTCTTC

j_gene: TRBJ1-4
d_gene: -
len: 17
abundance: -
v_gene: TRBV7-8
CDR3aa: CASSPHLGTRSNEKLFF
CDR3nt: TGTGCCAGCAGCCCTCATCTTGGGACACGGAGTAATGAAAAACTGTTTTTT

j_gene: TRBJ2-3
d_gene: TRBD1
len: 14
abundance: -
v_gene: TRBV7-9
CDR3aa: CASSLEGQADTQYF
CDR3nt: TGTGCCAGCAGCCTAGAAGGACAGGCAGATACGCAGTATTTT

j_gene: TRBJ2-3
d_gene: TRBD2
len: 20
abundance: -
v_gene: TRBV7-2
CDR3aa: CASSLAPSPQGTSGTDTQYF
CDR3nt: TGTGCCAGCAGCTTAGCGCCCAGCCCTCAGGGGACTAGCGGCACAGATACGCAGTATTTT

j_gene: TRBJ2-5
d_gene: -
len: 17
abundance: many
v_gene: TRBV15
CDR3aa: CATSRGGPGIGQETQYF
CDR3nt: TGTGCCACCAGCAGGGGGGGGCCCGGGATAGGCCAAGAGACCCAGTACTTC

j_gene: TRBJ2-3
d_gene: -
len: 16
abundance: -
v_gene: TRBV19
CDR3aa: CASSIQGGTSTDTQYF
CDR3nt: TGTGCCAGTAGTATCCAGGGCGGGACTAGCACAGATACGCAGTATTTT

j_gene: TRBJ2-6
d_gene: -
len: 16
abundance: few
v_gene: TRBV6-4
CDR3aa: CASSDSPSSGANVLTF
CDR3nt: TGTGCCAGCAGTGACTCGCCCAGCTCTGGGGCCAACGTCCTGACTTTC

j_gene: TRBJ1-5
d_gene: -
len: 13
abundance: -
v_gene: TRBV19
CDR3aa: CASTSYPGRPQHF
CDR3nt: TGTGCCAGCACTTCTTATCCAGGCCGGCCCCAGCATTTT

j_gene: TRBJ2-7
d_gene: TRBD2
len: 14
abundance: -
v_gene: TRBV27
CDR3aa: CASSWAGGPDEQYF
CDR3nt: TGTGCCAGCAGTTGGGCGGGAGGGCCGGACGAGCAGTACTTC

j_gene: TRBJ2-1
d_gene: -
len: 16
abundance: few
v_gene: TRBV4-1
CDR3aa: CASSQGGRNPANEQFF
CDR3nt: TGCGCCAGCAGCCAGGGGGGACGCAACCCGGCCAATGAGCAGTTCTTC

j_gene: TRBJ2-1
d_gene: -
len: 16
abundance: -
v_gene: TRBV4-3
CDR3aa: CASSQEWLVSYNEQFF
CDR3nt: TGCGCCAGCAGCCAAGAGTGGCTAGTCTCCTACAATGAGCAGTTCTTC

j_gene: TRBJ2-5
d_gene: TRBD1
len: 16
abundance: once
v_gene: TRBV19
CDR3aa: CATGPKQGAPGETQYF
CDR3nt: TGTGCCACCGGCCCTAAACAGGGGGCGCCAGGGGAGACCCAGTACTTC

j_gene: TRBJ1-2
d_gene: TRBD1
len: 16
abundance: -
v_gene: TRBV7-8
CDR3aa: CASSKTGTGSIYGYTF
CDR3nt: TGTGCCAGCAGCAAAACCGGGACAGGAAGTATTTATGGCTACACCTTC

j_gene: TRBJ1-1
d_gene: -
len: 15
abundance: -
v_gene: TRBV2
CDR3aa: CASSEAGRPNTEAFF
CDR3nt: TGTGCCAGCAGTGAAGCGGGCAGGCCCAACACTGAAGCTTTCTTT

j_gene: TRBJ2-7
d_gene: TRBD1
len: 14
abundance: once
v_gene: TRBV6-6
CDR3aa: CASSPGQGANEQYF
CDR3nt: TGTGCCAGCAGCCCAGGACAGGGGGCGAACGAGCAGTACTTC

j_gene: TRBJ1-2
d_gene: TRBD1
len: 16
abundance: -
v_gene: TRBV18
CDR3aa: CASSPQDRAMNYGYTF
CDR3nt: TGTGCCAGCTCACCTCAGGACAGGGCAATGAACTATGGCTACACCTTC

j_gene: TRBJ2-7
d_gene: -
len: 14
abundance: -
v_gene: TRBV7-9
CDR3aa: CASSFARSRDEQYF
CDR3nt: TGTGCCAGCAGCTTTGCCAGGTCGCGCGACGAGCAGTACTTC

j_gene: TRBJ2-6
d_gene: -
len: 16
abundance: -
v_gene: TRBV9
CDR3aa: CASKPARGSGANVLTF
CDR3nt: TGTGCCAGCAAGCCCGCCAGGGGCTCTGGGGCCAACGTCCTGACTTTC

j_gene: TRBJ2-7
d_gene: -
len: 15
abundance: -
v_gene: TRBV9
CDR3aa: CASSVAPGPVYEQYF
CDR3nt: TGTGCCAGCAGCGTAGCCCCAGGGCCCGTCTACGAGCAGTACTTC

j_gene: TRBJ2-7
d_gene: TRBD1
len: 15
abundance: -
v_gene: TRBV18
CDR3aa: CASSPPMGQVYEQYF
CDR3nt: TGTGCCAGCTCACCACCTATGGGACAGGTCTACGAGCAGTACTTC

j_gene: TRBJ2-7
d_gene: -
len: 13
abundance: -
v_gene: TRBV10-3
CDR3aa: CAIRYTGNHEQYF
CDR3nt: TGTGCCATCAGGTACACAGGGAACCACGAGCAGTACTTC

j_gene: TRBJ1-1
d_gene: TRBD1
len: 16
abundance: -
v_gene: TRBV19
CDR3aa: CASSIRDRGVNTEAFF
CDR3nt: TGTGCCAGTAGTATTCGGGACAGGGGGGTGAACACTGAAGCTTTCTTT

j_gene: TRBJ2-7
d_gene: TRBD2
len: 15
abundance: -
v_gene: TRBV10-1
CDR3aa: CASSESGLAGYEQYF
CDR3nt: TGCGCCAGCAGTGAGTCGGGGCTAGCGGGCTACGAGCAGTACTTC

j_gene: TRBJ2-7
d_gene: TRBD1
len: 14
abundance: few
v_gene: TRBV28
CDR3aa: CASSLPGTGREQYF
CDR3nt: TGTGCCAGCAGTCTCCCCGGGACAGGGAGGGAGCAGTACTTC

j_gene: TRBJ1-5
d_gene: TRBD1
len: 13
abundance: -
v_gene: TRBV11-2
CDR3aa: CASSWDRDQPQHF
CDR3nt: TGTGCCAGCAGCTGGGACAGGGACCAGCCCCAGCATTTT